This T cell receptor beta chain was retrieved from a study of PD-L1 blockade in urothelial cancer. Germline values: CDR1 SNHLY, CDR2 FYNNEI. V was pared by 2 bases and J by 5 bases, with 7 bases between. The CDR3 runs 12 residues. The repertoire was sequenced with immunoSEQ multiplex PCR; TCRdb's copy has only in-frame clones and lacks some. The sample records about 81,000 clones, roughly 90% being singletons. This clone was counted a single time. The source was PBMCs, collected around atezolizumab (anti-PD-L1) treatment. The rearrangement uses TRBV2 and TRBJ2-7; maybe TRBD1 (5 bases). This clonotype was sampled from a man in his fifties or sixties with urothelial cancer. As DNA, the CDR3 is TGTGCCAGCAGTGAACAGGGCAACGAGCAGTACTTC. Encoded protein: CASSEQGNEQYF.